These 19 T cell receptor beta chains share one sample of origin, sequenced in a study of OX40 agonist ivuxolimab in advanced cancers. Using immunoSEQ multiplex PCR, the repertoire was profiled, and TCRdb retains in-frame clones only, with some absent. This sample yields about 28,000 clones, of which 86% are seen a single time; 25% to 35% belongs to the top ten. Sequenced material: CD4+ or CD8+ T cells sorted from blood, taken in a trial of the OX40 agonist ivuxolimab. These receptors all come from an adult with an advanced solid tumor such as melanoma, head and neck, liver or kidney cancer.

The V gene is TRBV27, the J gene TRBJ2-5; 7 nucleotides match TRBD2. V lost 8 bases and J lost 0; bases outside the gene matches: 9. Germline V gives CDR1 MNHEY, CDR2 SMNVEV (reference sequence). The CDR3 consists of 15 residues. The CDR3 protein is CASSKREGYQETQYF. CDR3 sequence (DNA): TGTGCCAGCTCAAAAAGGGAGGGGTACCAAGAGACCCAGTACTTC.

This chain uses TRBV11-3 with TRBJ2-3; D may be TRBD1 (6 bases). CDR1 and CDR2 (germline): SGHNT, YENEEA. V was pared by 5 bases and J by 6 bases, with 21 bases between. The CDR3 consists of 16 residues. The CDR3: CASSPRSTGRADTQYF. For the CDR3, the DNA is TGTGCCAGCAGCCCAAGGAGTACAGGGCGGGCGGATACGCAGTATTTT.

The chain links TRBV19 to TRBJ2-1, with 7 bases fitting TRBD2. V was clipped by 1 base and J by 9 bases; unmatched bases: 3. The CDR3 runs to 13 residues. Germline CDR1 is LNHDA and CDR2 is SQIVND (reference sequence). CDR3 in amino acids: CASSIVGGAEQFF. CDR3 coding DNA: TGTGCCAGTAGTATAGTGGGAGGGGCTGAGCAGTTCTTC. Looking up the rest from reference TRBV19 and TRBJ2-1 gives the full variable domain: DGGITQSPKYLFRKEGQNVTLSCEQNLNHDAMYWYRQDPGQGLRLIYYSQIVNDFQKGDIAEGYSVSREKKESFPLTVTSAQKNPTAFYLCASSIVGGAEQFFGPGTRLTVL.

This rearrangement joins TRBV13 to TRBJ2-6; no definite D call. The CDR3 consists of 15 residues. V shed 0 bases and J shed 0 bases, with 3 bases lying between them. Germline-derived CDR1 and CDR2 are PRHDT and FYEKMQ (reference sequence). The CDR3 DNA follows: TGTGCCAGCAGCTTAGGTGGCTCTGGGGCCAACGTCCTGACTTTC. Amino acids: CASSLGGSGANVLTF.

The V gene is TRBV5-1, the J gene TRBJ1-1; the match to TRBD1 covers 9 bases. The germline gives CDR1 SGHRS, CDR2 YFSETQ. Germline trimming cut 3 bases from V and 0 bases from J; bases unmatched to any gene: 6. The CDR3 extends over 16 amino acids. The CDR3 coding sequence is TGCGCCAGCAGCTGGGGGACAGGGCCCATGAACACTGAAGCTTTCTTT. It specifies CASSWGTGPMNTEAFF.

This clone came up a few times. The CDR3 DNA reads as TGTGCCAGCAGTCCAGACCTGTACTTC. It codes for CASSPDLYF. This chain joins TRBV28 and TRBJ2-7; D remains unclear. Trimming left V 5 bases short and J 12 bases short, with 8 bases between. This CDR3 is built from 9 residues. Germline CDR1 reads MDHEN; CDR2 reads SYDVKM.

The chain combines TRBV6-5 with TRBJ2-2; the D gene is possibly TRBD2 (5 bases). The CDR3 consists of 11 residues. Per the germline V gene, CDR1 is MNHEY and CDR2 is SVGAGI. V lost 8 bases and J lost 5, with 6 bases in between. The CDR3 nucleotides read TGTGCCAGCCGGGGAACCGGGGAGCTGTTTTTT. This codes for CASRGTGELFF.

This clone was detected a few times. The V call is TRBV6-5, the J call TRBJ2-3; 8 bases line up with TRBD2. V lost 6 bases and J lost 4; bases outside the gene matches: 9. This CDR3 region has 15 residues. Germline V lookup: CDR1 MNHEY, CDR2 SVGAGI. CDR3 protein: CASSTFGGGADTQYF. The CDR3 bases are TGTGCCAGCAGCACCTTCGGGGGGGGAGCAGATACGCAGTATTTT.

The chain carries TRBV11-3 and TRBJ2-1; perhaps TRBD2 as D (5 bases). There are 14 residues in the CDR3. Looked up from germline, CDR1 is SGHNT and CDR2 is YENEEA. Trimming pared 0 bases from V and 3 bases from J, leaving 6 bases between. The CDR3 nucleotides are TGTGCCAGCAGCTTAGAAGGAGGCTACAATGAGCAGTTCTTC. Translating gives CASSLEGGYNEQFF.

The CDR3 DNA reads as TGTGCCAGCAGCTTTGGGGCTGAAGACATTCAGTACTTC. Translating gives CASSFGAEDIQYF. The chain is built from TRBV11-2 and TRBJ2-4; a weak D match, TRBD1 (5 bases). The CDR3 contains 13 residues. Trimming took off 3 bases at V and 8 bases at J, with 11 bases between the two ends. The germline V gene has CDR1 SGHAT and CDR2 FQNNGV. Variable domain in full (rest from reference TRBV11-2 and TRBJ2-4): EAGVAQSPRYKIIEKRQSVAFWCNPISGHATLYWYQQILGQGPKLLIQFQNNGVVDDSQLPKDRFSAERLKGVDSTLKIQPAKLEDSAVYLCASSFGAEDIQYFGAGTRLSVL.

CDR3 in DNA: TGTGCCAGCAGCTTCCAGGGTAGTCAGCCCCAGCATTTT. Translated, it gives CASSFQGSQPQHF. The V gene is TRBV5-4, the J gene TRBJ1-5; D perhaps matches TRBD1 (5 bases). Germline CDR1 reads SGHNT; CDR2 reads YYREEE (reference sequence). The CDR3 has 13 residues. The V gene lost 2 bases and the J gene lost 6 bases, with 9 bases spanning the gap.

This chain connects TRBV7-9 to TRBJ1-1; 8 bases match TRBD1. This CDR3 has 13 residues. V shed 5 bases and J 5 bases; nucleotides not matched to a gene: 4. Germline-derived CDR1 and CDR2 are SEHNR and FQNEAQ (reference sequence). The CDR3 nucleotides read TGTGCCAGCAGCCCTACAGGGGGTACTGAAGCTTTCTTT. Its protein product is CASSPTGGTEAFF.

Concerning this clone: At the DNA level, this CDR3 is encoded by other sequences in the same sample as well. The chain carries TRBV7-9 and TRBJ2-3, with TRBD2 identical over 11 bases. Germline CDR1 reads SEHNR; CDR2 reads FQNEAQ (reference sequence). The CDR3 extends over 15 amino acids. Trimming removed 5 bases from V and 4 bases from J; junction bases left unmatched: 5. The CDR3 spells CASSLTSGGPDTQYF. The CDR3 DNA sequence: TGTGCCAGCAGCCTAACTAGCGGGGGCCCAGATACGCAGTATTTT.

CDR3 coding DNA: TGCGCCAGCAGGCCTAGCGGGGGTATGTCCTACGAGCAGTACTTC. It yields the protein CASRPSGGMSYEQYF. The rearrangement uses TRBV5-1 and TRBJ2-7, with TRBD2 identical over 10 bases. The junction had 6 bases not matched to a gene; V was cut back by 5 bases and J by 1 base. The CDR3 totals 15 residues. Per the germline V gene, CDR1 is SGHRS and CDR2 is YFSETQ.

V and J are TRBV5-1 and TRBJ2-7; D remains ambiguous. From germline, CDR1 is SGHRS and CDR2 YFSETQ. Trimming shortened V by 0 bases and J by 2 bases, and 12 bases separated the two germline ends. This CDR3 contains 15 residues. CDR3 in amino acids: CASSLGPSTAYEQYF. CDR3 bases: TGCGCCAGCAGCTTGGGGCCTTCCACCGCCTACGAGCAGTACTTC.

V gene TRBV13 combines with J gene TRBJ2-5, with 10 bases identical to TRBD2. J gave up 0 bases and V 5 bases, and 6 bases lay outside the gene matches. The CDR3 consists of 16 residues. From germline, CDR1 is PRHDT and CDR2 FYEKMQ (reference sequence). CDR3 protein: CASSRAGGDYQETQYF. The DNA of the CDR3 is TGTGCCAGCAGCCGAGCGGGGGGGGATTACCAAGAGACCCAGTACTTC.

This sequence joins TRBV9 and TRBJ1-2; D ambiguous. This CDR3 spans 12 amino acids. Germline V CDR1 and CDR2: SGDLS, YYNGEE. Trimming took off 0 bases at V and 6 bases at J, with 6 bases between the two ends. The CDR3 is CASSVARNGYTF. As DNA, the CDR3 is TGTGCCAGCAGCGTAGCCAGGAATGGCTACACCTTC.

As concerns this clone: Different DNA sequences within this sample yield the same CDR3. The chain recombines TRBV27 with TRBJ2-1, with no clear D. Trimming cost V 3 bases and J 7 bases, with 10 bases left between them. The CDR3 contains 13 residues. CDR1 and CDR2 from the germline V gene are MNHEY and SMNVEV (reference sequence). The CDR3 spells CASSLSRRNEQFF. CDR3 bases: TGTGCCAGCAGTTTGAGTAGGCGGAATGAGCAGTTCTTC.

The CDR3 spells CASSSGDEQFF. In DNA, the CDR3 is TGCGCCAGCAGCTCGGGAGATGAGCAGTTCTTC. V is TRBV5-1 and J is TRBJ2-1; D is perhaps TRBD2 (6 bases). From germline, CDR1 is SGHRS and CDR2 YFSETQ. There are 11 residues in the CDR3. V lost 3 bases to trimming and J lost 8 bases, with 6 bases between them.